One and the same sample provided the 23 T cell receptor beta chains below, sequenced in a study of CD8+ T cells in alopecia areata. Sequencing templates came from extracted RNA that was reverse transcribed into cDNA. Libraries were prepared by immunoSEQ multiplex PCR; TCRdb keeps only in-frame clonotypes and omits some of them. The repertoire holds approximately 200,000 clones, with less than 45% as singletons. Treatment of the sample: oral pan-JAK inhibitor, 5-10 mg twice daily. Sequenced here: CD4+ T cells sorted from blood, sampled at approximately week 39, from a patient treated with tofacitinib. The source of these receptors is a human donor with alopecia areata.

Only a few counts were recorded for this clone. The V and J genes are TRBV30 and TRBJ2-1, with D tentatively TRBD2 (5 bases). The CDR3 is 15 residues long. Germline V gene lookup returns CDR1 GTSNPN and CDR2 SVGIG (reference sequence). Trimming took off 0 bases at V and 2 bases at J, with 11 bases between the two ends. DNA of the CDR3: TGTGCCTGGAGTGTACTTAGCGCGACCTACAATGAGCAGTTCTTC. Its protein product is CAWSVLSATYNEQFF.

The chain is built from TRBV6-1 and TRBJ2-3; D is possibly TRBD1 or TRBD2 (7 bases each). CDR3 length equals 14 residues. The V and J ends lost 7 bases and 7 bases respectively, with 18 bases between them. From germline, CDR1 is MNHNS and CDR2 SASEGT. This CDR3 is CASTAGGGVNTQYF. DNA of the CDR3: TGTGCCAGCACCGCAGGGGGGGGAGTGAATACGCAGTATTTT.

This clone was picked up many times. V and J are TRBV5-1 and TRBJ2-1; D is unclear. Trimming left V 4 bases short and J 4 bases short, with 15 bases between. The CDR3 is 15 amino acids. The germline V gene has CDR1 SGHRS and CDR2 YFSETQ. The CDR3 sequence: CASSNGRIEYNEQFF. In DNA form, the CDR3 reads TGCGCCAGCAGCAACGGACGGATCGAGTACAATGAGCAGTTCTTC.

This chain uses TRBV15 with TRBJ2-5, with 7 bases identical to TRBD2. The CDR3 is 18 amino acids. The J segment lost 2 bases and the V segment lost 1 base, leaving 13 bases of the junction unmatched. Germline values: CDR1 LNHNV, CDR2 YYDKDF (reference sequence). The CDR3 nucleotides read TGTGCCACCAGCAGAGGTAGAACGGCGGGAGTAAGACAAGAGACCCAGTACTTC. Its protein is CATSRGRTAGVRQETQYF. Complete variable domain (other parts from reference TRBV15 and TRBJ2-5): DAMVIQNPRYQVTQFGKPVTLSCSQTLNHNVMYWYQQKSSQAPKLLFHYYDKDFNNEADTPDNFQSRRPNTSFCFLDIRSPGLGDTAMYLCATSRGRTAGVRQETQYFGPGTRLLVL.

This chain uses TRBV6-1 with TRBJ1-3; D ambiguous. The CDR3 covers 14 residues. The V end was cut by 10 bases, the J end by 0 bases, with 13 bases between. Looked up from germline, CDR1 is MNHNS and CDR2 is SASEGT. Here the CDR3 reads CATHQGHSGNTIYF. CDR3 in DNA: TGTGCCACCCATCAAGGGCACTCTGGAAACACCATATATTTT.

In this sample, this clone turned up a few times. CDR3 nucleotide sequence: TGTGCCAGCAGTCACTCACAGGGGACCCAGTACTTC. Translation: CASSHSQGTQYF. This chain uses TRBV7-2 with TRBJ2-5; D is perhaps TRBD1 (6 bases). Trimming cost V 6 bases and J 7 bases, with 12 bases left between them. This CDR3 region has 12 residues. The germline V gene encodes CDR1 SGHTA and CDR2 FQGNSA. The variable domain in full, with the rest retrieved from reference TRBV7-2 and TRBJ2-5, is GAGVSQSPSNKVTEKGKDVELRCDPISGHTALYWYRQSLGQGLEFLIYFQGNSAPDKSGLPSDRFSAERTGGSVSTLTIQRTQQEDSAVYLCASSHSQGTQYFGPGTRLLVL.

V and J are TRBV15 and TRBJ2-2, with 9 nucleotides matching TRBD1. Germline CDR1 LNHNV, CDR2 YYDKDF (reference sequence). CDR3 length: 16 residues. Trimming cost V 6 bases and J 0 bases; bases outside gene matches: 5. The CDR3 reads CATSRTGGTNTGELFF. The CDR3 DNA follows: TGTGCCACCAGTCGCACAGGGGGCACGAACACCGGGGAGCTGTTTTTT.

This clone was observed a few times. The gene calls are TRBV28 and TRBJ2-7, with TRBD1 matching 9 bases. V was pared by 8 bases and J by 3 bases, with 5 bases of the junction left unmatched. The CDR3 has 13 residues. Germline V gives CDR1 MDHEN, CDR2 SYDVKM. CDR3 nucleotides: TGTGCCAGCGGTGGACAGGGGAGCTACGAGCAGTACTTC. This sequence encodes CASGGQGSYEQYF.

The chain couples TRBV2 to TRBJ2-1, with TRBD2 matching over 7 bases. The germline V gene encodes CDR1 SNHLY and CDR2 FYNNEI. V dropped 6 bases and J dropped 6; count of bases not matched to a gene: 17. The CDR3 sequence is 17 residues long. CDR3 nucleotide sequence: TGTGCCAGCAGGGGCGTTAAAGCGGGACTTAATCCCAATGAGCAGTTCTTC. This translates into CASRGVKAGLNPNEQFF.

DNA of the CDR3: TGTGCCAGCAGCGTAGGATTCAGGGGAGAAGAAAAACTGTTTTTT. It yields the protein CASSVGFRGEEKLFF. J is TRBJ1-4 and V is TRBV9; perhaps TRBD1 as D (6 bases). The CDR3 has 15 residues. The germline CDR1 and CDR2 sequences are SGDLS and YYNGEE. Trimming removed 0 bases at V and 8 bases at J, with 14 bases between. The full variable domain, its missing parts supplied by reference TRBV9 and TRBJ1-4, is DSGVTQTPKHLITATGQRVTLRCSPRSGDLSVYWYQQSLDQGLQFLIQYYNGEERAKGNILERFSAQQFPDLHSELNLSSLELGDSALYFCASSVGFRGEEKLFFGSGTQLSVL.

CDR3 loop: CASSLEVGRRYEQYF. The CDR3 DNA sequence: TGTGCCAGCAGCTTAGAGGTTGGCAGGAGATACGAGCAGTACTTC. The V call is TRBV7-2, the J call TRBJ2-7, with unresolved D. This CDR3 has 15 amino acids. Germline V gives CDR1 SGHTA, CDR2 FQGNSA. V was shortened by 1 base and J by 4 bases, with 14 bases between the two germline ends.

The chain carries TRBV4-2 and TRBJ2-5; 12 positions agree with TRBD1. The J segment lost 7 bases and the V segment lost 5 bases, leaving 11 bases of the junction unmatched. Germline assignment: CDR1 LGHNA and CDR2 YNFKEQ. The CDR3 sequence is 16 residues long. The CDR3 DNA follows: TGTGCCAGCAGCTCGGTCGGGGGACAGGGGGCTGGGACCCAGTACTTC. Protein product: CASSSVGGQGAGTQYF.

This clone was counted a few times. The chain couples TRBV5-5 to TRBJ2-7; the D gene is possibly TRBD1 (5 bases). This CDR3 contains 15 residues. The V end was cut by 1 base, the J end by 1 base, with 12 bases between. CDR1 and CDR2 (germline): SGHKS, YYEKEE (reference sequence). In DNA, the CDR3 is TGTGCCAGCAGCTTGCAGGGCTCCCCTTCCTACGAGCAGTACTTC. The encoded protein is CASSLQGSPSYEQYF.

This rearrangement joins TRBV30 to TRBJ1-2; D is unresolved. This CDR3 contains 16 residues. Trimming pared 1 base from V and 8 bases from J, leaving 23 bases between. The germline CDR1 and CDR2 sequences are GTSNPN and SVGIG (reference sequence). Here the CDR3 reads CAWSAPEDSLTGGYTF. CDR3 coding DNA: TGTGCCTGGAGTGCGCCGGAGGATAGTCTCACGGGCGGCTACACCTTC.

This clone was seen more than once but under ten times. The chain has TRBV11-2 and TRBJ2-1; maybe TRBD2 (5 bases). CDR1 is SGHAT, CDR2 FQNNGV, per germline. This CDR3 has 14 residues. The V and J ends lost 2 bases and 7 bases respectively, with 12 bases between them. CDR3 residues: CASSLNLARNEQFF. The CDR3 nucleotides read TGTGCCAGCAGCTTAAACCTAGCCAGAAATGAGCAGTTCTTC.

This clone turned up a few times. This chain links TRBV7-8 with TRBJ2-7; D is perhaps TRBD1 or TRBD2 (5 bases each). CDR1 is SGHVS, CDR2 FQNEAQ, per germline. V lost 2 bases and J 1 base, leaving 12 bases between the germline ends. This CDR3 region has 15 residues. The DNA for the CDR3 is TGTGCCAGCAGCTTACTTACCGGGGCGTCCTACGAGCAGTACTTC. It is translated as CASSLLTGASYEQYF.

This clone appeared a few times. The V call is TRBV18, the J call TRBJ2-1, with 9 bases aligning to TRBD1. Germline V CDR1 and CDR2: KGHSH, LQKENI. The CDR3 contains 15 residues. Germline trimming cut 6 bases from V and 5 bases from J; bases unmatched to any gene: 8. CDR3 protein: CASSPGTGYHNEQFF. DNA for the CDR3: TGTGCCAGCTCCCCCGGGACAGGGTACCACAATGAGCAGTTCTTC.

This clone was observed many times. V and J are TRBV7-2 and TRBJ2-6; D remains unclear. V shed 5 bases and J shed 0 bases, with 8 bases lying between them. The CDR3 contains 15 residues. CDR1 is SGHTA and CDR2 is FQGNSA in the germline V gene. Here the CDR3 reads CASSRLVSGANVLTF. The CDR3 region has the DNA TGTGCCAGCAGCCGGCTGGTCTCTGGGGCCAACGTCCTGACTTTC. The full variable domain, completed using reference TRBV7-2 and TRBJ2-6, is GAGVSQSPSNKVTEKGKDVELRCDPISGHTALYWYRQSLGQGLEFLIYFQGNSAPDKSGLPSDRFSAERTGGSVSTLTIQRTQQEDSAVYLCASSRLVSGANVLTFGAGSRLTVL.

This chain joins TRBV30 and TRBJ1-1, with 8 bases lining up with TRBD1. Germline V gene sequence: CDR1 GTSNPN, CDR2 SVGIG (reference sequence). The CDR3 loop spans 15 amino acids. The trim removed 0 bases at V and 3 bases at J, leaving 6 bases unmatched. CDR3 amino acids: CAWSVAGGGYTEAFF. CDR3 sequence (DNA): TGTGCCTGGAGTGTAGCAGGGGGCGGGTACACTGAAGCTTTCTTT.

The CDR3 coding sequence is TGTGCCAGCAACTCAGAGGTGAACACTGAAGCTTTCTTT. Its protein is CASNSEVNTEAFF. The rearrangement links TRBV7-9 to TRBJ1-1; D call uncertain. CDR1 is SEHNR and CDR2 is FQNEAQ in the germline V gene (reference sequence). This CDR3 spans 13 amino acids. V was pared by 7 bases and J by 0 bases, with 9 bases between.

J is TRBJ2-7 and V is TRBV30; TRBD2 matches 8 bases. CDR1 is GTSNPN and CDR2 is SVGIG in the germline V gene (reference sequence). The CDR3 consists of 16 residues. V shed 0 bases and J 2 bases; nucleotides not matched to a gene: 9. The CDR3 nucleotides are TGTGCCTGGAGTGTATATGCTGGGACTAGGCCCTACGAGCAGTACTTC. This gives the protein CAWSVYAGTRPYEQYF.

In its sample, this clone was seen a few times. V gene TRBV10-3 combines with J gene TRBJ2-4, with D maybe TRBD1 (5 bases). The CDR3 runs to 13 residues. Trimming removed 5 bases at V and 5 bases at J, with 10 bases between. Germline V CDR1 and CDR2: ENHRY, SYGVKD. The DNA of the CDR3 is TGTGCCATCAGTCTTGACAGCCAAAACATTCAGTACTTC. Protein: CAISLDSQNIQYF.

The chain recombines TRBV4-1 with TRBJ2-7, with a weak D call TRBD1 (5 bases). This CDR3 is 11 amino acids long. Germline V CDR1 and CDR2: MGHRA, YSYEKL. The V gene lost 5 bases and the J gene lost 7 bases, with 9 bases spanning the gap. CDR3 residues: CASSLRTEQYF. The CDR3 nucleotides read TGCGCCAGCAGCTTGAGGACAGAGCAGTACTTC.